This T cell receptor beta chain was captured in a study of blood T cell repertoires in COVID-19. Study background: T cells, B-cell-depleted T cells, or PBMCs provided the cDNA or gDNA that served as material.

Under the authors' procedure: Researchers report that nucleated cell counts were estimated from reference gene primer amplification. Some clones are missing from TCRdb's copy, which holds only in-frame ones; the method was immunoSEQ multiplex PCR. D and trimming were read from the DNA, whereas the V and J calls and clone size are those reported in that table. The table has about 46,000 clones, about 86% seen once. This CDR3 is 12 amino acids long. Germline V gene lookup returns CDR1 LNHDA and CDR2 SQIVND (reference sequence). The TCR sequence derives from a man at least 80 years old with active COVID-19. The sample was peripheral blood. V gene TRBV19 combines with J gene TRBJ1-5; a possible D gene is TRBD1 (6 bases). The CDR3 coding sequence is TGTGGGGCAGGGGACGGCAATCAGCCCCAGCATTTT. Translated: CGAGDGNQPQHF.